The 27 T cell receptor beta chains presented below share a single source sample, sequenced in a study of monozygotic twins with inflammatory bowel disease. TCRdb reprocessed the 5' RACE reads and reports one entry per CDR3 protein, with no DNA. The sample data list approximately 120,000 distinct CDR3 sequences. The sequenced sample was blood. The receptors originated from a human donor with ulcerative colitis or Crohn's disease, or a healthy co-twin of an affected twin (not recorded which).

The rearrangement uses TRBV20-1 and TRBJ2-1; TCRdb's D call of TRBD2 is untestable without DNA. This CDR3 contains 17 residues. Germline V gives CDR1 DFQATT, CDR2 SNEGSKA (reference sequence). The chain's CDR3 is CSATPLLAGTTHNEQFF.

The V gene is TRBV10-3, the J gene TRBJ1-2. CDR3 size: 13 residues. CDR1 and CDR2 (germline): ENHRY, SYGVKD. This CDR3 is CAISEGVDYGYTF.

The chain has TRBV5-1 and TRBJ1-1; checking the TCRdb D call of TRBD1 is not possible without DNA. This CDR3 contains 16 residues. The germline V gene has CDR1 SGHRS and CDR2 YFSETQ. CDR3 residues: CASSTTGTGWVTEAFF.

The gene calls are TRBV5-1 and TRBJ1-1; TCRdb designates TRBD1, a call that cannot be tested without DNA. Germline V gene sequence: CDR1 SGHRS, CDR2 YFSETQ. The CDR3 covers 18 residues. CDR3: CASSLAKGIQGGGTEAFF.

The genes are TRBV20-1 and TRBJ2-4. Germline V gives CDR1 DFQATT, CDR2 SNEGSKA (reference sequence). There are 18 residues in the CDR3. The CDR3 region is CSARVVFGNTLAKNIQYF.

The V gene is TRBV28, the J gene TRBJ1-2. The length of the CDR3 is 14 residues. Germline CDR1 and CDR2: MDHEN and SYDVKM. CDR3 amino acids: CASTGEGRVYGYTF.

The V gene is TRBV10-3, the J gene TRBJ2-5; TCRdb outputs TRBD1, but without DNA this stays unchecked. Germline V gives CDR1 ENHRY, CDR2 SYGVKD. The CDR3 has 16 residues. CDR3 sequence reads: CAISEYRDRGHETQYF.

This chain links TRBV5-5 with TRBJ1-5. There are 13 residues in the CDR3. The germline gives CDR1 SGHKS, CDR2 YYEKEE (reference sequence). CDR3 sequence reads: CASSLDRDQPQHF.

The chain has TRBV7-3 and TRBJ2-2. The CDR3 is 14 amino acids. CDR1 SGHTA and CDR2 FQGTGA come from the germline V gene. CDR3 in amino acids: CASSPTRTTGELFF.

The chain employs TRBV4-2 and TRBJ1-3; the D call from TCRdb, TRBD1, cannot be confirmed without DNA. Germline CDR1 reads LGHNA; CDR2 reads YNFKEQ. This CDR3 has 17 residues. The CDR3 loop reads CASSQTGLRQGGNTIYF.

This sequence joins TRBV4-2 and TRBJ2-7; TCRdb's D call of TRBD2 is untestable without DNA. The CDR3 contains 16 residues. CDR1 and CDR2 (germline): LGHNA, YNFKEQ. CDR3 sequence reads: CASSQDPVRVGSEQYF.

CDR3 in amino acids: CSVQTGVRMDF. The chain combines TRBV20-1 with TRBJ2-3; TCRdb reports TRBD1, a call that lacks DNA to check it against. Germline CDR1 DFQATT, CDR2 SNEGSKA (reference sequence). The CDR3 covers 11 residues.

The chain is built from TRBV20-1 and TRBJ1-1. This CDR3 is built from 14 residues. Germline lookup yields CDR1 DFQATT and CDR2 SNEGSKA (reference sequence). Here the CDR3 reads CSASRNQGSTEAFF.

The chain uses TRBV4-2 and TRBJ1-1; TCRdb's D call of TRBD1 is untestable without DNA. This CDR3 has 14 residues. The germline V gene has CDR1 LGHNA and CDR2 YNFKEQ. The CDR3 is CASSQRTGSAEAFF.

V is TRBV7-9 and J is TRBJ2-5. Germline CDR1 reads SEHNR; CDR2 reads FQNEAQ (reference sequence). This CDR3 is built from 12 residues. The CDR3 spells CASHGSQETQYF.

The chain uses TRBV5-1 and TRBJ1-5. Germline-derived CDR1 and CDR2 are SGHRS and YFSETQ. This CDR3 comprises 14 residues. The CDR3 loop reads CASSPGGDHQPQHF.

The J gene is TRBJ1-5, the V gene TRBV6-2 or TRBV6-3; TCRdb returns TRBD1, unconfirmable since there is no DNA. Looked up from germline, CDR1 is MNHEY and CDR2 is SVGEGT. The CDR3 extends over 15 amino acids. This CDR3 is CASTHGYRGNQPQHF.

The V call is TRBV27, the J call TRBJ2-5; TCRdb designates TRBD2, a call that cannot be tested without DNA. The CDR3 extends over 15 amino acids. Per germline, CDR1 MNHEY and CDR2 SMNVEV (reference sequence). CDR3 sequence reads: CASSPSGVYQETQYF.

The chain recombines TRBV29-1 with TRBJ2-3; TCRdb designates TRBD1, a call that cannot be tested without DNA. Germline values: CDR1 SQVTM, CDR2 ANQGSEA. This CDR3 is built from 15 residues. CDR3 protein: CSVEARQGAANTQYF.

The chain carries TRBV6-2 or TRBV6-3 and TRBJ1-6; TCRdb's D call, TRBD1, is unchecked because there is no DNA. Germline values: CDR1 MNHEY, CDR2 SVGEGT. CDR3 length: 13 amino acids. The CDR3 loop reads CASSGQVYSPLHF.

The chain links TRBV9 to TRBJ2-3; the D call from TCRdb, TRBD2, cannot be confirmed without DNA. The CDR3 contains 14 residues. The germline V gene encodes CDR1 SGDLS and CDR2 YYNGEE. The chain's CDR3 is CASSVGLAGGLTDF.

J is TRBJ1-3 and V is TRBV5-1. This CDR3 comprises 15 residues. Per germline, CDR1 SGHRS and CDR2 YFSETQ. The CDR3 region is CASSPASVLGNTIYF.

The V and J genes are TRBV5-1 and TRBJ2-1; the TCRdb D gene call, TRBD2, has no DNA to confirm it. This CDR3 comprises 14 residues. Per germline, CDR1 SGHRS and CDR2 YFSETQ. CDR3 loop: CASSFGLADNEQFF.

The genes are TRBV6-5 and TRBJ2-3; checking the TCRdb D call of TRBD2 is not possible without DNA. Germline values: CDR1 MNHEY, CDR2 SVGAGI. This CDR3 spans 18 amino acids. CDR3 residues: CASSYGGTSGGSTDTQYF.

This sequence joins TRBV28 and TRBJ2-3. The CDR3 is 13 residues long. Germline CDR1 and CDR2: MDHEN and SYDVKM. CDR3 loop: CTSSRLVTDTQYF.

CDR3 sequence: CASAVGSDIQYF. The chain employs TRBV27 and TRBJ2-4; TCRdb's D call of TRBD2 is untestable without DNA. The germline gives CDR1 MNHEY, CDR2 SMNVEV (reference sequence). The CDR3 is 12 residues long.

V and J are TRBV7-2 and TRBJ2-3; TCRdb's assignment of TRBD1 cannot be checked, as there is no DNA. This CDR3 region has 14 residues. CDR1 and CDR2 from the germline V gene are SGHTA and FQGNSA. CDR3 sequence: CASSPPGLPDTQYF.